Sequencing of this T cell receptor beta chain was carried out in a study of blood T cell repertoires in COVID-19 (dated by TCRdb to the early 2020s). Background for the entire study: Samples covering the acute and convalescent phases of COVID-19 were provided by collaborators in the United States, Italy and Spain. The material from the prospective study consisted of cDNA or gDNA derived from T cells, B-cell-depleted T cells, or PBMCs. Where available, HLA class I and class II types were taken from metadata supplied by the sample provider and were not determined by assay-based typing. Nearly every sample came with metadata listing a de-identified subject ID, COVID-19 status, age in years and sex. A freely available public database, intended as a resource for researchers studying the immune response to SARS-CoV-2, is where the repertoires were released. Subjects who had been exposed to COVID-19, were actively infected with it, or had recovered from it provided the deeply sampled blood TCRbeta repertoires that made up the dataset. Samples came from the ongoing ImmuneRACE study (first 160 participants) plus 1,254 subjects from 6 global collaborators. Results the study describes overall, beyond this receptor: Clinical and demographic metadata were provided uncurated, with the amount varying by source and participant.

The immunoSEQ Assay, a bias-controlled multiplex PCR, was used to amplify TCRbeta CDR3 regions from genomic DNA. Processing in the source paper ran as follows. The number of nucleated cells in each sample was estimated by amplification of reference gene primers within the assay. To quantify the absolute abundance of each unique TCRbeta CDR3 rearrangement, sequence reads were collapsed and filtered. For each sample, productive Simpson clonality was calculated by taking the square root of Simpson's diversity index across productive rearrangements. Sourced from immuneACCESS, this table was stored by TCRdb with only in-frame sequences that have V and J called. A share of the clones is absent; for the studies checked, an unresolved V gene accounts for under half, and the remainder has no known explanation. V and J calls and clone size are those listed in that table; D and trimming were worked out from the DNA. The sample contains some 200,000 clones, roughly 76% of them found a single time. Clones ranked in the top ten supply around 10% of the sample.

One collaborating source in Seattle enrolled patients while the patients were actively infected and followed the patients over time throughout the course of disease. The collaborating institutions used their own protocols to collect whole blood in K2EDTA tubes. Collaborator samples were shipped for TCRbeta analysis as frozen whole blood, isolated PBMCs, or DNA extracted from either sample type. With respect to this clone: Which antigen it targets is not known. Qualities for individual bases were not recorded, and no much larger clone is one base off.

The CDR3, from cysteine to phenylalanine, totals 17 residues. This entry keeps only the CDR3 DNA: 51 bases, framed from base 1. Reading the germline V gene (reference sequence) gives CDR1 SEHNR and CDR2 FQNEAQ. V and J are trimmed by 5 bases and 4 bases, and the gene matches miss 17 bases of the junction. This receptor chain uses TRBV7-9 and TRBJ2-7, with 7 central nucleotides matching TRBD2. This clonotype originated in a woman over 75 with COVID-19, enrolled during active disease. The material sequenced was peripheral blood. The CDR3 amino acid sequence is: CASSPPRLAGGIYEQYF. The nucleotides are TGTGCCAGCAGCCCTCCCAGACTAGCAGGTGGGATTTACGAGCAGTACTTC. With the rest looked up from the reference TRBV7-9 and TRBJ2-7 genes rather than sequenced, the full variable domain is DTGVSQNPRHKITKRGQNVTFRCDPISEHNRLYWYRQTLGQGPEFLTYFQNEAQLEKSRLLSDRFSAERPKGSFSTLEIQRTEQGDSAMYLCASSPPRLAGGIYEQYFGPGTRLTVT.